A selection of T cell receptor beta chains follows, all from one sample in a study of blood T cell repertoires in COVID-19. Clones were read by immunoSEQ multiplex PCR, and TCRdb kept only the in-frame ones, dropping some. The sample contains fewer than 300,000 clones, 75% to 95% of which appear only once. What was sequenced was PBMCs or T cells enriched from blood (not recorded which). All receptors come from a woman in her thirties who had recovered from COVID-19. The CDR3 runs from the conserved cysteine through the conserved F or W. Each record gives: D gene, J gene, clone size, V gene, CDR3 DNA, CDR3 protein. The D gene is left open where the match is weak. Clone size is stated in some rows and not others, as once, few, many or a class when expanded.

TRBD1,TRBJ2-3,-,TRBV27,TGTGCCAGCAGGAGGACAGGGATGAGCACAGATACGCAGTATTTT,CASRRTGMSTDTQYF
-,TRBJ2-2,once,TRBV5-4,TGTGCCAGCAGCTTTTTCGGGTTCCACACCGGGGAGCTGTTTTTT,CASSFFGFHTGELFF
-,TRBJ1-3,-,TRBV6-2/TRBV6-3,TGTGCCAGCAGTTACTCGAGCTTCTCTGGAAACACCATATATTTT,CASSYSSFSGNTIYF
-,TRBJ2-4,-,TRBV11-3,TGTGCCAGCACGGCATTCGAGGAGAACATTCAGTACTTC,CASTAFEENIQYF
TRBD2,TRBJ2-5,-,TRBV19,TGTGCCAGTAGTAGATCAGCGGGAGGGGGGGAGACCCAGTACTTC,CASSRSAGGGETQYF
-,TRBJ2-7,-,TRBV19,TGTGCCAGTAGTCTAGACACGGTCTCCTACGAGCAGTACTTC,CASSLDTVSYEQYF
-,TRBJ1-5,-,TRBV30,TGTGCCTGGAGTGTAAGGGGTCAGCCCCAGCATTTT,CAWSVRGQPQHF
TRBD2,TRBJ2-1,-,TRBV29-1,TGCAGCGTTGACCCGACTAGCGGTCTCTACAATGAGCAGTTCTTC,CSVDPTSGLYNEQFF
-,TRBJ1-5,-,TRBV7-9,TGTGCCAGCAGCGTAACTGGACTCCCTCGGCCCCAGCATTTT,CASSVTGLPRPQHF
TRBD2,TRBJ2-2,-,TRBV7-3,TGTGCCAGCAGCTTATCTAGCGGGAGGACCGGGGAGCTGTTTTTT,CASSLSSGRTGELFF
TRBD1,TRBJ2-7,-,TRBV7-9,TGTGCCAGCAGCTTAGAAGGGGGCTTGAACGAGCAGTACTTC,CASSLEGGLNEQYF
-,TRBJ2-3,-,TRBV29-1,TGCAGCACCCGACAGCAAGATACGCAGTATTTT,CSTRQQDTQYF
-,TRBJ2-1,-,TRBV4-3,TGCGCCAGCAGCCAAGATCGACTAGGATCCTACAATGAGCAGTTCTTC,CASSQDRLGSYNEQFF
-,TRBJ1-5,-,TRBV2,TGTGCCAGCAAACACAGGGAGGGCGGCAATCAGCCCCAGCATTTT,CASKHREGGNQPQHF
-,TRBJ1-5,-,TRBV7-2,TGTGCCAGCAGCTCAGGGGTTGAACAGCCCCAGCATTTT,CASSSGVEQPQHF
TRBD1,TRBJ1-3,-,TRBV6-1,TGTGCCAGCAGTGTATTGACAGGGCCACTTGGAAACACCATATATTTT,CASSVLTGPLGNTIYF
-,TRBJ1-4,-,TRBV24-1,TGTGCCACCAGTGTCGGACAGCCGCCGGAAAAACTGTTTTTT,CATSVGQPPEKLFF
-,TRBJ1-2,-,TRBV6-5,TGTGCCAGCGGCCTGGAGTCCTATGGCTACACCTTC,CASGLESYGYTF
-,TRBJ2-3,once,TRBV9,TGTGCCAGCAGCGTAGCCGTCACAGATACGCAGTATTTT,CASSVAVTDTQYF
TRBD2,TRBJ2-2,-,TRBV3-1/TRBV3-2,TGTGCCAGCAGCCAAGCCTCGGGACTAGCGGGAACCGGGGAGCTGTTTTTT,CASSQASGLAGTGELFF
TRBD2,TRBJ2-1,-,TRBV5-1,TGCGCCAGCAGGCCCCCCGGGACTACCTACAATGAGCAGTTCTTC,CASRPPGTTYNEQFF
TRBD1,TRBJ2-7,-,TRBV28,TGTGCCAGCAGTTCGGGACAGACTAACTACGAGCAGTACTTC,CASSSGQTNYEQYF
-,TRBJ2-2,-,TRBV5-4,TGTGCCAGCAGCTCCCGAGGAGGAGCCGGGGAGCTGTTTTTT,CASSSRGGAGELFF
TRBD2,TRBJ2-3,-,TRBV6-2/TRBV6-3,TGTGCCAGCAGTTACTCACGGCGGGAGGCTACAGATACGCAGTATTTT,CASSYSRREATDTQYF
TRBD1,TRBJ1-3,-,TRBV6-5,TGTGCCAGTGGACAGGGTAATGGAAACACCATATATTTT,CASGQGNGNTIYF
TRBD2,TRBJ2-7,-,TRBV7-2,TGTGCCAGCAGCTTAGCGGGAGGGCCTAGGTACGAGCAGTACTTC,CASSLAGGPRYEQYF
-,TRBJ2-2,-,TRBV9,TGTGCCAGCAGGAGAGGGGGTTGGAACACCGGGGAGCTGTTTTTT,CASRRGGWNTGELFF
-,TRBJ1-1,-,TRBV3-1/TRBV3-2,TGTGCCAGCAGCCAAGGGAGGGCTGAAGCTTTCTTT,CASSQGRAEAFF
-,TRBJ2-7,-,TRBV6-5,TGTGCCAGCAGTTCTATACGGACTAACCGGGTTTACTTC,CASSSIRTNRVYF
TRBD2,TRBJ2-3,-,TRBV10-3,TGTGCCATCAGTGACGGAGCGGGAGTGAAGGGAGATACGCAGTATTTT,CAISDGAGVKGDTQYF
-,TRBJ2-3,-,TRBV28,TGTGCCAGCAGTTTAGGGGGGAACACAGATACGCAGTATTTT,CASSLGGNTDTQYF
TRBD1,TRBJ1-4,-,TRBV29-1,TGCAGCGTGAAAACCAACAGGGGCACTAATGAAAAACTGTTTTTT,CSVKTNRGTNEKLFF
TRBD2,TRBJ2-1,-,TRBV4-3,TGCGCCAGCAGCCAAGATAAAGGGACTAGATACAATGAGCAGTTCTTC,CASSQDKGTRYNEQFF
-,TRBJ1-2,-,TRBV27,TGTGCCAGCAGTTCCTTCGCGGGCTATGGCTACACCTTC,CASSSFAGYGYTF
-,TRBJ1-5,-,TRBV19,TGTGCCAGTAGTATCGAGGTTGGGGCAGGCGGGGACAATCAGCCCCAGCATTTT,CASSIEVGAGGDNQPQHF
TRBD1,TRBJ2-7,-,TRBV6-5,TGTGCCAGCAGGCAGGGGGGGACAGGGACCTACGAGCAGTACTTC,CASRQGGTGTYEQYF
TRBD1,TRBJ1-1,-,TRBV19,TGTGCCAGTAGTAGCTCCGGGACAGTCGACACTGAAGCTTTCTTT,CASSSSGTVDTEAFF
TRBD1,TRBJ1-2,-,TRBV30,TGTGCCTGGGACGTCGACAGGGGAAGAGGCTACACCTTC,CAWDVDRGRGYTF
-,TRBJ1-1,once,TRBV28,TGTGCCAGCAGCCTAGCCAGAGCTGAAGCTTTCTTT,CASSLARAEAFF
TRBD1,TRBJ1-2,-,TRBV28,TGTGCCACCCCCAAGACAGGGCCACTGGGAGAGGGCTACACCTTC,CATPKTGPLGEGYTF
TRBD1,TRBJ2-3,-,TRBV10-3,TGTGCCATCAGTGGGACAGGGAGATCTAGCACAGATACGCAGTATTTT,CAISGTGRSSTDTQYF
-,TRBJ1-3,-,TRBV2,TGTGCCAGCAGGTCCGGACAAGGAAACACCATATATTTT,CASRSGQGNTIYF
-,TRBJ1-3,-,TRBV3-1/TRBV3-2,TGTGCCAGCAGCCAAGATCGGGGTTTCGAACACACCATATATTTT,CASSQDRGFEHTIYF
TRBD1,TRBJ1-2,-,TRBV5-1,TGCGCCAGCAGCACGAGGACAGGGGAGTTCTATGGCTACACCTTC,CASSTRTGEFYGYTF
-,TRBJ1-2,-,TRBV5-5,TGTGCCAGCAGCTCCCGACACATAAGCTATGGCTACACCTTC,CASSSRHISYGYTF